The entry below gives a single T cell receptor beta chain sequence along with its context. Antigen unknown. The CDR3 has 18 amino acids. Germline V gives CDR1 SEHNR, CDR2 FQNEAQ (reference sequence). V was clipped by 2 bases and J by 5 bases; unmatched bases: 14. Data came from immunoSEQ multiplex PCR; TCRdb stores just in-frame clones and leaves some out. The repertoire holds some 2.1 million clones, with 80% to 95% as singletons. The entry originates in a study of shared clonotypes between healthy human individuals. CD45RO-negative, CCR7-selected cells formed the naive CD8 fraction, which excluded terminally differentiated effector memory CD45RA+ cells. General study results and limits: Despite large depth, rarefaction showed incomplete sorted-subset sequencing. Unshared clonotypes carried lower generation probabilities than those common to all four donors.

This clonotype was obtained from a man between 18 and 29 years old in good health. Some clones in this sample may be carry-over from other donors' samples. V is TRBV7-9 and J is TRBJ2-1, with TRBD2 matching over 8 bases. Sequenced: naive CD8+ T cells from PBMCs. CDR3 residues: CASSLRTGGSGSHNEQFF. DNA of the CDR3: TGTGCCAGCAGCTTAAGAACGGGGGGCAGCGGGAGTCACAATGAGCAGTTCTTC.